The 31 T cell receptor beta chains reported below all come from one sample, sequenced in a study of PD-L1 blockade in urothelial cancer. Profiled with immunoSEQ multiplex PCR; TCRdb holds only in-frame clones, not every one. The sample consists of roughly 63,000 clones, about four fifths of them appearing once. Time point specified: pretreatment peripheral blood. Sequenced material: PBMCs, taken around atezolizumab (anti-PD-L1) treatment. The receptors derive from a man in his sixties or seventies with urothelial cancer.

The chain has TRBV18 and TRBJ2-6, with 7 bases that match TRBD1. This CDR3 contains 15 residues. Germline lookup yields CDR1 KGHSH and CDR2 LQKENI. V lost 5 bases to trimming and J lost 2 bases; unmatched junction nucleotides: 3. CDR3 bases: TGTGCCAGCTCAGCCGACAGGGCTGGGGCCAACGTCCTGACTTTC. This translates into CASSADRAGANVLTF. Combining the CDR3 with reference TRBV18 and TRBJ2-6 gives the whole variable domain NAGVMQNPRHLVRRRGQEARLRCSPMKGHSHVYWYRQLPEEGLKFMVYLQKENIIDESGMPKERFSAEFPKEGPSILRIQQVVRGDSAAYFCASSADRAGANVLTFGAGSRLTVL.

This chain joins TRBV2 and TRBJ2-1, with 10 bases fitting TRBD2. Trimming at V came to 7 bases and at J to 7 bases, leaving 13 bases not matched to a gene. Germline V CDR1 and CDR2: SNHLY, FYNNEI. The CDR3 covers 16 residues. The CDR3 nucleotides read TGTGCCAGCACCAGACTAGCGGGCCTCAGAAGGAATGAGCAGTTCTTC. Translated: CASTRLAGLRRNEQFF.

This clone has only one observation. CDR3 amino acids: CASSPTGSYTDTQYF. The DNA of the CDR3 is TGTGCCAGCAGTCCTACAGGGTCTTACACAGATACGCAGTATTTT. The chain links TRBV14 to TRBJ2-3; maybe TRBD1 (6 bases). The V end lost 6 bases, the J end lost 2 bases, and 15 bases lay between the germline ends. Germline V gene lookup returns CDR1 SGHDN and CDR2 FVKESK. The CDR3 consists of 15 residues.

This clone was recorded once. The rearrangement links TRBV5-4 to TRBJ2-5, with a weak D call TRBD1 (6 bases). Germline-derived CDR1 and CDR2 are SGHNT and YYREEE (reference sequence). V lost 4 bases and J lost 4, with 20 bases in between. CDR3 length equals 16 residues. For the CDR3, the DNA is TGTGCCAGCAGCCCCAGGCAGGGGTCGGTAGGAGAGACCCAGTACTTC. Protein: CASSPRQGSVGETQYF.

This chain joins TRBV5-1 and TRBJ1-1; D gene unclear. The CDR3 is 14 amino acids. The V and J ends lost 4 bases and 11 bases respectively, with 21 bases between them. CDR1 and CDR2 from the germline V gene are SGHRS and YFSETQ. DNA for the CDR3: TGCGCCAGCAGCCAGAACGGGTTTTTAGATGATGCTTTCTTT. It translates to CASSQNGFLDDAFF.

This clone was seen ten or more times. V and J are TRBV5-4 and TRBJ1-1, with 7 nucleotides matching TRBD1. Unmatched junction bases numbered 16, after V lost 2 bases and J lost 9 bases. The CDR3 loop spans 16 amino acids. Per the germline V gene, CDR1 is SGHNT and CDR2 is YYREEE (reference sequence). CDR3 DNA: TGTGCCAGCAGCTTAGACATCGGGACAGCCCTAGCGCAAGCTTTCTTT. Amino acids: CASSLDIGTALAQAFF.

J is TRBJ2-3 and V is TRBV7-9, with D perhaps TRBD2 (6 bases). Germline CDR1 is SEHNR and CDR2 is FQNEAQ (reference sequence). This CDR3 has 15 amino acids. With 8 bases removed from V and 0 bases from J, the gap between germline ends came to 15 bases. The CDR3 is CASATLSGSTDTQYF. Here the CDR3 DNA reads TGTGCCAGCGCTACGCTCAGCGGGAGCACAGATACGCAGTATTTT.

The chain links TRBV10-1 to TRBJ2-4, with 7 positions matching TRBD1. Trimming cost V 6 bases and J 9 bases; bases outside gene matches: 11. Germline CDR1 is WNHNN and CDR2 is SYGVQD (reference sequence). The CDR3 contains 14 residues. The CDR3 DNA sequence: TGCGCCAGCAGGCCTGACAGGGAGAGCTCCATTCAGTACTTC. Translating it yields CASRPDRESSIQYF.

The DNA of the CDR3 is TGTGCCAGCAGCTTCTCTAGCGGGAGGGCCTACGAGCAGTACTTC. It translates to CASSFSSGRAYEQYF. This sequence joins TRBV6-5 and TRBJ2-7; TRBD2 matches 12 bases. V dropped 6 bases and J dropped 2; count of bases not matched to a gene: 5. Germline lookup yields CDR1 MNHEY and CDR2 SVGAGI. The CDR3 loop spans 15 amino acids.

The chain has TRBV7-9 and TRBJ1-3, with D unresolved. The CDR3 is 14 residues long. V dropped 6 bases and J dropped 3 bases, with 12 bases sitting between them. The germline CDR1 and CDR2 sequences are SEHNR and FQNEAQ (reference sequence). The CDR3, as DNA: TGTGCCAGCAGACTCACCGGGTTTGGAAACACCATATATTTT. It yields the protein CASRLTGFGNTIYF.

This clone was found a few times. The rearrangement links TRBV28 to TRBJ2-1; possibly TRBD1 for D (6 bases). The CDR3 covers 17 residues. V was trimmed by 1 base and J by 4 bases, leaving 17 bases between them. Per the germline V gene, CDR1 is MDHEN and CDR2 is SYDVKM. In DNA, the CDR3 is TGTGCCAGCAGTTTATCCCCTTGGGGGCGGAGATACAATGAGCAGTTCTTC. Residues: CASSLSPWGRRYNEQFF.

The V call is TRBV19, the J call TRBJ2-2; 10 bases map to TRBD2. CDR3 length: 16 residues. The ends lost 2 bases at V and 2 bases at J; junction bases unmatched: 2. Per germline, CDR1 LNHDA and CDR2 SQIVND (reference sequence). The CDR3 bases are TGTGCCAGTAGTATACTAGCGGGAGAAAACACCGGGGAGCTGTTTTTT. Its protein is CASSILAGENTGELFF. The variable domain in full, completed from reference TRBV19 and TRBJ2-2, reads DGGITQSPKYLFRKEGQNVTLSCEQNLNHDAMYWYRQDPGQGLRLIYYSQIVNDFQKGDIAEGYSVSREKKESFPLTVTSAQKNPTAFYLCASSILAGENTGELFFGEGSRLTVL.

The chain recombines TRBV10-3 with TRBJ2-7, with 9 bases that match TRBD1. V gave up 3 bases and J gave up 4 bases; unmatched junction bases: 7. There are 15 residues in the CDR3. The germline gives CDR1 ENHRY, CDR2 SYGVKD. DNA of the CDR3: TGTGCCATCAGTGAAGGACAGGGGATTCCTTACGAGCAGTACTTC. Translation gives CAISEGQGIPYEQYF.

This rearrangement joins TRBV6-1 to TRBJ2-3; 7 bases are shared with TRBD2. Germline V gene sequence: CDR1 MNHNS, CDR2 SASEGT. Losses at the gene ends were 6 bases for V and 3 bases for J; bases not matched to a gene: 6. This CDR3 region has 14 residues. CDR3 nucleotide sequence: TGTGCCAGCAGCCGGACTAGTTCTACAGATACGCAGTATTTT. It specifies CASSRTSSTDTQYF.

This chain uses TRBV4-2 with TRBJ2-1; D is perhaps TRBD2 (6 bases). Trimming removed 4 bases at V and 6 bases at J, with 19 bases between. Per the germline V gene, CDR1 is LGHNA and CDR2 is YNFKEQ. CDR3 size: 16 residues. In DNA form, the CDR3 reads TGTGCCAGCAGCCCGATACTTGGCGGGACCTCCAATGAGCAGTTCTTC. Amino acids: CASSPILGGTSNEQFF.

The V gene is TRBV5-6, the J gene TRBJ1-5; 7 bases agree with TRBD1. Germline V lookup: CDR1 SGHDT, CDR2 YYEEEE. The CDR3 totals 14 residues. V was pared by 5 bases and J by 7 bases, with 9 bases of the junction left unmatched. The CDR3 coding sequence is TGTGCCAGCAGTATCCGGGACAGAGGACAGCCCCAGCATTTT. Protein sequence: CASSIRDRGQPQHF.

The chain employs TRBV5-8 and TRBJ2-2; TRBD1 agrees at 7 bases. V lost 0 bases, J lost 0 bases, and 2 bases stayed unmatched. This CDR3 comprises 16 residues. Germline V gives CDR1 SGHTS, CDR2 YDEGEE. The CDR3 sequence: CASSLGQGANTGELFF. The CDR3, as DNA: TGTGCCAGCAGCTTGGGACAGGGCGCGAACACCGGGGAGCTGTTTTTT.

V gene TRBV27 combines with J gene TRBJ2-3; D is perhaps TRBD1 (6 bases). Trimming stripped 6 bases from V and 0 bases from J, with 10 bases between. The CDR3 is 14 amino acids. Germline CDR1 and CDR2: MNHEY and SMNVEV (reference sequence). The CDR3 is CASRTGISTDTQYF. CDR3 in DNA: TGTGCCAGCAGGACAGGAATTAGCACAGATACGCAGTATTTT.

This clone was seen a handful of times. The chain combines TRBV28 with TRBJ1-2; D gene uncertain. CDR1 is MDHEN and CDR2 is SYDVKM in the germline V gene. The ends were cut back, 6 bases at V and 2 bases at J, with 13 bases in the middle. This CDR3 comprises 14 residues. This chain's CDR3 is CASSPSGPNYGYTF. The CDR3 DNA follows: TGTGCCAGCAGCCCCTCAGGTCCCAACTATGGCTACACCTTC.

The chain carries TRBV6-5 and TRBJ2-3, with 8 nucleotides matching TRBD1. The CDR3 runs 12 residues. Germline V gene sequence: CDR1 MNHEY, CDR2 SVGAGI. Trimming took 10 bases from V and 4 from J; bases not matched to a gene: 4. CDR3 sequence: CATRTGSDTQYF. As DNA, the CDR3 is TGTGCCACCCGGACAGGGTCAGATACGCAGTATTTT.

There are a few counts of this clone. The J gene is TRBJ2-3, the V gene TRBV7-9; weak D call: TRBD1 (5 bases). The V and J ends lost 2 bases and 4 bases respectively, with 10 bases between them. Germline V gene sequence: CDR1 SEHNR, CDR2 FQNEAQ (reference sequence). The CDR3 covers 14 residues. The CDR3 DNA reads as TGTGCCAGCAGCTTATCTTTAGGGGCAGATACGCAGTATTTT. Amino acid sequence: CASSLSLGADTQYF.

In its sample, this clone was seen once. The chain is built from TRBV4-1 and TRBJ2-1; 11 positions agree with TRBD2. The CDR3 covers 17 residues. Germline CDR1 is MGHRA and CDR2 is YSYEKL. The ends lost 1 base at V and 6 bases at J; junction bases unmatched: 8. CDR3 nucleotides: TGCGCCAGCAGCCAAGGGGGAACTAGCGGGAGCCCCAATGAGCAGTTCTTC. It yields the protein CASSQGGTSGSPNEQFF.

The chain is built from TRBV7-2 and TRBJ1-2; 9 nucleotides align to TRBD1. The V gene's germline CDR1 is SGHTA and CDR2 FQGNSA. Trimming took 6 bases from V and 3 from J; bases not matched to a gene: 5. The CDR3 loop spans 14 amino acids. The CDR3, as DNA: TGTGCCAGCAGACAGGGGGCGCGGGACTATGGCTACACCTTC. As protein: CASRQGARDYGYTF.

The genes are TRBV9 and TRBJ2-1; no reliable D call. The CDR3 extends over 17 amino acids. Per the germline V gene, CDR1 is SGDLS and CDR2 is YYNGEE. Trimming pared 4 bases from V and 0 bases from J, leaving 17 bases between. Written as DNA, the CDR3 is TGTGCCAGCAGCCCAAAGATGTCGGTTAGCTCCTACAATGAGCAGTTCTTC. This sequence encodes CASSPKMSVSSYNEQFF. The full variable domain, its missing parts supplied by reference TRBV9 and TRBJ2-1, is DSGVTQTPKHLITATGQRVTLRCSPRSGDLSVYWYQQSLDQGLQFLIQYYNGEERAKGNILERFSAQQFPDLHSELNLSSLELGDSALYFCASSPKMSVSSYNEQFFGPGTRLTVL.

CDR3 in DNA: TGTGCCAGCAAAGGAGCTACAGGGGCGGCGAACACTGAAGCTTTCTTT. It encodes CASKGATGAANTEAFF. This chain links TRBV2 with TRBJ1-1, with TRBD1 matching over 7 bases. V dropped 7 bases and J dropped 1; count of bases not matched to a gene: 12. CDR3 size: 16 residues. CDR1 is SNHLY, CDR2 FYNNEI, per germline.

This clone was detected only a few times. This chain links TRBV4-1 with TRBJ2-1; 7 bases are a match to TRBD2. Per the germline V gene, CDR1 is MGHRA and CDR2 is YSYEKL. V dropped 4 bases and J dropped 8; count of bases not matched to a gene: 8. The CDR3 is 14 residues long. CDR3 region: CASSPFKGGYEQFF. The CDR3, as DNA: TGCGCCAGCAGCCCCTTCAAGGGAGGGTATGAGCAGTTCTTC.

The chain couples TRBV29-1 to TRBJ2-5; D might be TRBD1 (5 bases). This CDR3 region has 14 residues. Per germline, CDR1 SQVTM and CDR2 ANQGSEA. The germline V and J ends were trimmed by 4 bases and 0 bases, with 12 bases remaining between them. CDR3 nucleotide sequence: TGCAGCGTTGCTGGACACCTGTACCAAGAGACCCAGTACTTC. Protein: CSVAGHLYQETQYF.

Here the CDR3 reads CASSRDISYEQYF. CDR3 DNA: TGTGCCAGTAGTAGGGACATCTCCTACGAGCAGTACTTC. The chain combines TRBV19 with TRBJ2-7, with D possibly TRBD1 on 6 matching bases. This CDR3 is 13 amino acids long. Germline loops: CDR1 LNHDA, CDR2 SQIVND (reference sequence). Deletions cut 4 bases from V and 0 bases from J, with 7 bases between.

The genes are TRBV18 and TRBJ2-7; D is uncertain. CDR3 size: 12 residues. Between the trimmed V and J ends, which lost 5 bases and 6 bases, there was a span of 11 bases. Germline lookup yields CDR1 KGHSH and CDR2 LQKENI. The CDR3 sequence is CASSSESSEQYF. Here the CDR3 DNA reads TGTGCCAGCTCATCCGAAAGCTCCGAGCAGTACTTC.

This chain's CDR3 is CASSPSKDTQYF. CDR3 nucleotide sequence: TGTGCCAGCTCACCATCCAAAGATACGCAGTATTTT. The chain carries TRBV18 and TRBJ2-3; D is uncertain. This CDR3 contains 12 residues. The V gene's germline CDR1 is KGHSH and CDR2 LQKENI. V lost 2 bases and J lost 5, with 5 bases in between. Using reference TRBV18 and TRBJ2-3 for the parts outside the CDR3, the full variable domain is NAGVMQNPRHLVRRRGQEARLRCSPMKGHSHVYWYRQLPEEGLKFMVYLQKENIIDESGMPKERFSAEFPKEGPSILRIQQVVRGDSAAYFCASSPSKDTQYFGPGTRLTVL.

The chain employs TRBV30 and TRBJ2-7; D is perhaps TRBD2 (6 bases). V lost 0 bases and J lost 5, with 11 bases in between. The V gene's germline CDR1 is GTSNPN and CDR2 SVGIG (reference sequence). This CDR3 has 13 residues. The CDR3 region has the DNA TGTGCCTGGAGTGTAGGCAGGGAGGACGAGCAGTACTTC. It translates to CAWSVGREDEQYF.